This T cell receptor beta chain was captured by sequencing in a study of cytomegalovirus exposure and HLA in healthy donors. General observations from the study: The study labeled fewer than 200 TCR beta chains cytomegalovirus-associated.

In its sample, this clone was seen once. As yet, its antigen is unknown. The study ran its PCR with 60 Vbeta and 13 Jbeta primers. The repertoire was sequenced with immunoSEQ multiplex PCR; TCRdb's copy has only in-frame clones and lacks some. This table holds 75,000 to 90,000 clones, over 65% found once. Trimming shortened V by 6 bases and J by 4 bases, and 10 bases separated the two germline ends. Germline V lookup: CDR1 PRHDT, CDR2 FYEKMQ (reference sequence). The CDR3 runs 13 residues. The chain links TRBV13 to TRBJ1-5, with a weak D call TRBD1 (5 bases). This sequence originates from a man aged 25-45 years in good health and CMV-seropositive. Sequencing was carried out using PBMCs. The CDR3 reads CASSYQGNQPQHF. DNA of the CDR3: TGTGCCAGCAGTTACCAGGGAAATCAGCCCCAGCATTTT.